This TCR beta chain was sequenced for a study of blood T cells in healthy people across ages. Broader study findings: Per-million-T-cell TCR beta diversity fell roughly linearly with age. Estimated diversity across one million T cells was deemed an underestimate. Unsorted PBMCs prevented conclusive naive versus antigen-experienced comparison.

A second PCR of 7 to 11 cycles used a sample-barcoded 5' primer and a J-beta primer mix. TCRdb independently ran MiXCR on the 5' RACE reads; one entry per CDR3 protein. Of roughly 700,000 distinct CDR3 sequences in the sample, 49% are singletons; the top ten hold approximately 32%. This clonotype appeared a few times. Its antigen is currently unknown. From germline, CDR1 is SQVTM and CDR2 ANQGSEA. This CDR3 spans 13 amino acids. The extraction recovered at least 5 micrograms of total RNA per sample. The source material was blood. The gene calls are TRBV29-1 and TRBJ2-2, with TRBD1 matching over 7 bases. The receptor's source is a woman aged 60-75 years in good health. The CDR3, as DNA: TGCAGTATCACAGGGGACCTCACCGGGGAGCTGTTTTTT. Encoded protein: CSITGDLTGELFF.